A selection of T cell receptor beta chains follows, all from one sample in a study of cytomegalovirus exposure and HLA in healthy donors. Repertoires were generated with immunoSEQ multiplex PCR, while TCRdb's copy carries only in-frame clones and drops some. This listing includes more than 110,000 clones. Sequenced input: PBMCs. These receptors were taken from a man aged 40-49 years in good health and CMV-seronegative. Each CDR3 is given with its conserved first and last residue. D genes are given only for firm matches.

>NA|TRBV7-9|TRBJ1-3
CASSLGEGNTIYF
TGTGCCAGCAGCTTGGGAGAGGGAAACACCATATATTTT
>NA|TRBV7-2|TRBJ1-3
CASSPLGGGNTIYF
TGTGCCAGCAGCCCCCTCGGGGGAGGAAACACCATATATTTT
>TRBD2|TRBV11-2|TRBJ2-3
CASSAGLAGSTDTQYF
TGTGCCAGCAGCGCCGGACTAGCGGGGAGCACAGATACGCAGTATTTT
>TRBD1|TRBV5-8|TRBJ1-5
CASSPDRGGDGNQPQHF
TGTGCCAGCAGCCCGGACAGGGGGGGAGATGGCAATCAGCCCCAGCATTTT
>TRBD1|TRBV2|TRBJ1-5
CASWTGVGNQPQHF
TGTGCCAGTTGGACAGGGGTGGGCAATCAGCCCCAGCATTTT
>NA|TRBV9|TRBJ1-1
CASSSLPEVVRNTEAFF
TGTGCCAGCAGCTCATTACCGGAGGTCGTTAGGAACACTGAAGCTTTCTTT
>NA|TRBV9|TRBJ1-1
CASSRDGRETEAFF
TGTGCCAGCAGCCGTGACGGTAGGGAGACTGAAGCTTTCTTT
>NA|TRBV5-6|TRBJ1-6
CASSRRRVGSASPLHF
TGTGCCAGCAGCCGACGCCGGGTCGGCTCGGCTTCACCCCTCCACTTT
>TRBD2|TRBV5-1|TRBJ2-5
CASSSWGLAGLQETQYF
TGCGCCAGCAGCTCGTGGGGACTAGCGGGGCTCCAAGAGACCCAGTACTTC
>TRBD1|TRBV5-6|TRBJ1-1
CASSLGRGATEAFF
TGTGCCAGCAGCTTGGGCAGGGGGGCCACTGAAGCTTTCTTT
>NA|TRBV2|TRBJ2-7
CASSEDGGNEQYF
TGTGCCAGCAGTGAAGATGGAGGAAACGAGCAGTACTTC
>TRBD2|TRBV6-6|TRBJ2-1
CASSAALGGGAHEQFF
TGTGCCAGCAGCGCTGCCCTTGGCGGGGGGGCACATGAGCAGTTCTTC
>NA|TRBV25-1|TRBJ2-5
CASSESRGQETQYF
TGTGCCAGCAGTGAATCGCGGGGACAAGAGACCCAGTACTTC
>NA|TRBV5-1|TRBJ2-5
CASSLTGHQETQYF
TGCGCCAGCAGCTTGACAGGGCACCAAGAGACCCAGTACTTC
>NA|TRBV4-1|TRBJ1-6
CASSQDSQGRGLSPLHF
TGCGCCAGCAGCCAAGATTCACAGGGCAGGGGCCTGTCACCCCTCCACTTT
>NA|TRBV5-1|TRBJ2-5
CASSLGGNQETQYF
TGCGCCAGCAGCTTGGGCGGGAATCAAGAGACCCAGTACTTC
>TRBD1|TRBV15|TRBJ2-7
CATSRETGGFTYEQYF
TGTGCCACCAGCAGGGAAACAGGGGGGTTTACCTACGAGCAGTACTTC
>NA|TRBV5-1|TRBJ1-2
CASSKDTSNYGYTF
TGCGCCAGCAGCAAGGACACGTCTAACTATGGCTACACCTTC
>NA|TRBV30|TRBJ1-1
CAWTQNRERNTEAFF
TGTGCCTGGACCCAAAACCGGGAGCGTAACACTGAAGCTTTCTTT
>NA|TRBV27|TRBJ2-3
CASSLLGFASTDTQYF
TGTGCCAGCAGTTTACTCGGGTTCGCTAGCACAGATACGCAGTATTTT
>TRBD2|TRBV28|TRBJ2-3
CASSLAGEYDTQYF
TGTGCCAGCAGTTTGGCGGGGGAGTACGATACGCAGTATTTT
>NA|TRBV5-1|TRBJ2-3
CASSGGWSTDTQYF
TGCGCCAGCAGCGGCGGGTGGAGCACAGATACGCAGTATTTT
>NA|TRBV10-3|TRBJ1-4
CAISAPGRGEKLFF
TGTGCCATCAGTGCCCCTGGGAGGGGTGAAAAACTGTTTTTT
>TRBD2|TRBV5-1|TRBJ2-7
CASSYLAGSTYEQYF
TGCGCCAGCAGCTACCTAGCGGGTTCAACCTACGAGCAGTACTTC
>TRBD1|TRBV27|TRBJ1-2
CASSLTGGNYGYTF
TGTGCCAGCAGTCTCACAGGGGGAAACTATGGCTACACCTTC
>TRBD1|TRBV9|TRBJ1-3
CASSVGQYSGNTIYF
TGTGCCAGCAGCGTGGGACAGTACTCTGGAAACACCATATATTTT
>TRBD1|TRBV19|TRBJ1-5
CASSIGGQVWDQPQHF
TGTGCCAGTAGTATCGGGGGACAGGTCTGGGATCAGCCCCAGCATTTT
>NA|TRBV4-2|TRBJ1-5
CASSQGGYSNQPQHF
TGTGCCAGCAGCCAAGGAGGTTATAGCAATCAGCCCCAGCATTTT
>TRBD2|TRBV9|TRBJ2-1
CASSVGAGGVDNEQFF
TGTGCCAGCAGCGTAGGAGCGGGGGGGGTTGACAATGAGCAGTTCTTC
>NA|TRBV6-1|TRBJ1-6
CATEARGSYNSPLHF
TGTGCCACCGAAGCCAGGGGAAGTTATAATTCACCCCTCCACTTT
>NA|TRBV5-4|TRBJ1-1
CASGPLGGRNTEAFF
TGTGCCAGCGGACCACTGGGAGGTCGGAACACTGAAGCTTTCTTT
>NA|TRBV6-5|TRBJ2-7
CATRRSYEQYF
TGTGCCACCAGGCGCTCCTACGAGCAGTACTTC
>TRBD1|TRBV10-3|TRBJ1-2
CAISDIAQGANYGYTF
TGTGCCATCAGTGACATAGCGCAGGGGGCAAACTATGGCTACACCTTC
>NA|TRBV7-9|TRBJ2-6
CASSLDRSVGAGANVLTF
TGTGCCAGCAGCTTAGATAGGTCGGTGGGGGCAGGGGCCAACGTCCTGACTTTC
>NA|TRBV4-3|TRBJ2-1
CASSRGLLNEQFF
TGCGCCAGCAGCCGTGGACTCCTCAATGAGCAGTTCTTC
>TRBD2|TRBV4-1|TRBJ2-7
CASSQDIGSGVSGGEYF
TGCGCCAGCAGCCAAGATATTGGCAGTGGGGTTAGCGGGGGTGAGTACTTC
>NA|TRBV28|TRBJ1-4
CASSLVGFSEKLFF
TGTGCCAGCAGTTTGGTCGGGTTCAGTGAAAAACTGTTTTTT
>NA|TRBV14|TRBJ2-7
CASSQGEFLGRAYEQYF
TGTGCCAGCAGCCAAGGGGAATTTCTGGGCAGGGCCTACGAGCAGTACTTC
>TRBD1|TRBV7-2|TRBJ2-2
CASSTPRDRGNTGELFF
TGTGCCAGCAGCACACCACGAGACAGGGGGAACACCGGGGAGCTGTTTTTT
>TRBD1|TRBV7-8|TRBJ1-1
CASSTATGVTEAFF
TGTGCCAGCAGCACCGCGACAGGGGTTACTGAAGCTTTCTTT
>TRBD1|TRBV4-1|TRBJ1-6
CASSQATGGGSPLHF
TGCGCCAGCAGCCAAGCGACAGGGGGCGGTTCACCCCTCCACTTT
>TRBD1|TRBV6-1|TRBJ1-3
CASSEALGTGGNTIYF
TGTGCCAGCAGTGAAGCCTTGGGGACAGGCGGAAACACCATATATTTT
>TRBD1|TRBV7-3|TRBJ2-3
CASSTSTGTTDTQYF
TGTGCCAGCAGCACATCGACAGGGACCACAGATACGCAGTATTTT
>TRBD1|TRBV19|TRBJ1-1
CATSDRINTEAFF
TGTGCCACCTCGGACAGGATAAACACTGAAGCTTTCTTT
>NA|TRBV5-6|TRBJ2-3
CASSPRGVKVLDTQYF
TGTGCCAGCAGCCCCCGAGGAGTCAAGGTTTTGGATACGCAGTATTTT
>NA|TRBV18|TRBJ2-2
CASSPLDSTGELFF
TGTGCCAGCTCCCCTCTTGACAGCACCGGGGAGCTGTTTTTT
>TRBD2|TRBV5-4|TRBJ2-7
CASSRGTRSYRDF
TGTGCCAGCAGCCGCGGGACTAGATCCTACCGGGACTTC
>TRBD2|TRBV19|TRBJ2-7
CASSIGTSTGQYF
TGTGCCAGTAGTATTGGGACTAGCACAGGGCAGTACTTC
>TRBD1|TRBV10-1|TRBJ1-2
CASSWDRWSLNYGYTF
TGCGCCAGCAGTTGGGACAGGTGGTCCCTTAACTATGGCTACACCTTC
>TRBD1|TRBV5-1|TRBJ1-2
CASSLQEGAYGYTF
TGCGCCAGCAGCTTGCAGGAGGGGGCCTATGGCTACACCTTC
>NA|TRBV6-1|TRBJ2-3
CASSATNTRGQQYF
TGTGCCAGCAGTGCTACCAATACGCGGGGGCAGCAGTATTTT
>TRBD1|TRBV25-1|TRBJ1-2
CASSESAGGNYGYTF
TGTGCCAGCAGTGAATCGGCAGGGGGTAACTATGGCTACACCTTC
>TRBD2|TRBV19|TRBJ2-2
CASRGWASGGLKPGELFF
TGTGCCAGTAGGGGTTGGGCTAGCGGGGGCCTGAAACCCGGGGAGCTGTTTTTT